The entry that follows covers one T cell receptor beta chain sequence. The antigen it recognizes is unknown. One base away there is no much larger clone; base qualities are not given. The sample's time point label, in plain terms: cycle 4 day 1 (C4D1), after 5 to 7 weeks of nivolumab. All trial patients had relapsed after autologous stem cell transplantation, with cohorts A, B and C differing in prior brentuximab vedotin exposure. The trial cohort was composed of approximately 56 patients with relapsed/refractory classical Hodgkin lymphoma, for whom complete response, partial response or progressive disease was recorded as best overall response. Trial patients were treated with single-agent nivolumab in the multi-cohort phase II CheckMate 205 trial. Best overall response was determined by an independent review committee according to the 2007 International Working Group response criteria. Trial PBMCs were collected just before the start of nivolumab (C1D1) and during therapy at cycle 2 day 1 and cycle 4 day 1. After peripheral blood was drawn into 8 mL Vacutainer Cell Preparation Tubes, PBMCs were isolated by centrifugation and then cryopreserved.

This entry comes from a study of PD-1 blockade in classical Hodgkin lymphoma (dated by TCRdb to 2020 to 2021). Study-level background: Nivolumab dosing was 3 mg/kg intravenously every 2 weeks, continuing until either disease progression or unacceptable toxicity. The study used CyTOF and TCR beta sequencing to define a peripheral blood immune signature of response to PD-1 blockade in classical Hodgkin lymphoma. The study at large found these results: Among trial patients, those achieving complete response had baseline diversity similar to that of newly diagnosed patients, while diversity was significantly lower in partial responders and progressors. Lower diversity was observed in patients in whom nivolumab was started less than 1 year after ASCT, and these patients were excluded from later analyses so that confounding by immune reconstitution would be avoided. CD4+ but not CD8+ TCR diversity rose significantly by C4D1 (p=0.0027 vs p=0.16), most apparent in complete responders (p=0.02). Baseline TCR diversity was reported as lower in newly diagnosed patients than in healthy donors, and lower still in relapsed/refractory patients. The study was limited to a single clinical trial cohort, and causes of repertoire differences, possibly disease activity or prior therapy, remained undefined.

The Qiagen DNeasy kit was used to extract genomic DNA from unsorted PBMCs and from the negatively selected CD4+ and CD8+ fractions. Amplification of TCR beta CDR3 regions was done by immunoSEQ multiplex PCR with primers that anneal to V and J segments. A synthetic immune receptor repertoire was used to minimize amplification bias, and remaining bias was computationally removed after sequencing. As for how the authors treated the data: Custom Python scripts were used to quantify repertoire diversity as the Shannon entropy index. Unsorted, CD4+ and CD8+ repertoires were analyzed separately, except in combined analyses where CD4+ and CD8+ sequences were merged in silico. Clonal expansion was defined as at least a 2-fold frequency increase after treatment relative to C1D1, with a pseudocount of 0.5 for undetected baseline clones. Singleton clones were defined as clones with 0 or 1 copy at C1D1, and non-singleton clones were defined as clones with 2 or more copies. Clones expanded in unsorted samples were annotated as CD4+, CD8+ or unknown by matching protein sequences in sorted samples from the same patient. Diversity changes from C1D1 to C4D1 were tested in paired samples using Wilcoxon tests. Sourced from immuneACCESS, this table was stored by TCRdb with only in-frame sequences that have V and J called. A share of the clones is absent; for the studies checked, an unresolved V gene accounts for under half, and the remainder has no known explanation. Clone size and the V and J calls come from that table; the DNA yielded D and trimming. Recorded for this sample are about 22,000 clones; roughly 77% of them occurred a single time. 19% of the sample goes to the ten largest clones.

The TCR comes from a human donor with classical Hodgkin lymphoma. This specimen was peripheral blood mononuclear cells (PBMCs), taken before the fourth cycle of nivolumab.

In nucleotide form, the sequence is TGTGCCAGCAGTTTCCTTTCAAGAGGGACAGAAGCTTTCTTT. This codes for CASSFLSRGTEAFF. The chain uses TRBV27 and TRBJ1-1; TRBD1 is possibly the D segment (6 matching bases). Relative to germline, V is 3 bases shorter and J is 8 bases shorter, with 16 bases between their ends. Inclusive of the bounding cysteine and phenylalanine, the CDR3 is 14 residues long. The DNA shown is the 42-base CDR3, in frame from base 1. Looking up the germline V gene (reference sequence) yields CDR1 MNHEY and CDR2 SMNVEV.